One sample yielded the 9 T cell receptor beta chains listed below, sequenced in a study of T cell responses to AZD1222 COVID-19 vaccine. This table comes from immunoSEQ multiplex PCR, and its TCRdb copy is limited to in-frame clones, with some not included. The sample carries roughly 150,000 clones, 80% to 95% recorded once. Source: peripheral blood, taken 28 days after the second AZD1222 dose. These receptors came from an adult who received the AZD1222 COVID-19 vaccine.

The rearrangement uses TRBV5-4 and TRBJ1-2; D is possibly TRBD1 (5 bases). Looked up from germline, CDR1 is SGHNT and CDR2 is YYREEE (reference sequence). V shed 2 bases and J shed 11 bases, with 19 bases lying between them. The CDR3 spans 14 residues. The CDR3: CASSFLGAGLWYTF. DNA of the CDR3: TGTGCCAGCAGCTTTTTAGGGGCCGGCTTGTGGTACACCTTC.

The rearrangement links TRBV9 to TRBJ1-3; 7 bases are a match to TRBD1. V lost 3 bases and J lost 9; bases outside the gene matches: 3. Germline assignment: CDR1 SGDLS and CDR2 YYNGEE. This CDR3 comprises 12 residues. Here the CDR3 DNA reads TGTGCCAGCAGCGGCCAGGGGGGCACCATATATTTT. This gives the protein CASSGQGGTIYF.

The chain combines TRBV7-9 with TRBJ1-6; D may be TRBD1 (5 bases). From germline, CDR1 is SEHNR and CDR2 FQNEAQ (reference sequence). V was trimmed by 7 bases and J by 0 bases, leaving 13 bases between them. The CDR3 totals 16 residues. The CDR3 sequence: CASTSGGSSYNSPLHF. DNA for the CDR3: TGTGCCAGCACATCGGGGGGGAGCTCCTATAATTCACCCCTCCACTTT.

V is TRBV28 and J is TRBJ1-1; 10 bases fit TRBD1. Losses at the gene ends were 5 bases for V and 5 bases for J; bases not matched to a gene: 8. This CDR3 is built from 15 residues. Germline-derived CDR1 and CDR2 are MDHEN and SYDVKM. CDR3 loop: CASSPRTGGVTEAFF. The CDR3 DNA reads TGTGCCAGCAGTCCCAGGACAGGGGGGGTTACTGAAGCTTTCTTT.

J is TRBJ1-1 and V is TRBV29-1; D possibly corresponds to TRBD1 (5 bases). CDR1 is SQVTM and CDR2 is ANQGSEA in the germline V gene. V lost 4 bases to trimming and J lost 4 bases, with 13 bases between them. The CDR3 is made up of 13 amino acids. The CDR3, as DNA: TGCAGCGTTGTACAAGGGGTGTCCACTGAAGCTTTCTTT. Translated, it gives CSVVQGVSTEAFF. Full variable domain (missing parts from reference TRBV29-1 and TRBJ1-1): SAVISQKPSRDICQRGTSLTIQCQVDSQVTMMFWYRQQPGQSLTLIATANQGSEATYESGFVIDKFPISRPNLTFSTLTVSNMSPEDSSIYLCSVVQGVSTEAFFGQGTRLTVV.

CDR3 DNA sequence: TGTGCCAGCAGCTCGGGGACTAGTTATAACGAGCAGTACTTC. Protein sequence: CASSSGTSYNEQYF. V usage is TRBV7-8 and J usage is TRBJ2-7; 8 bases match TRBD2. The CDR3 is 14 amino acids. V gave up 4 bases and J gave up 5 bases; unmatched junction bases: 7. Germline V gives CDR1 SGHVS, CDR2 FQNEAQ. Variable domain in full (rest from reference TRBV7-8 and TRBJ2-7): GAGVSQSPRYKVAKRGQDVALRCDPISGHVSLFWYQQALGQGPEFLTYFQNEAQLDKSGLPSDRFFAERPEGSVSTLKIQRTQQEDSAVYLCASSSGTSYNEQYFGPGTRLTVT.

V is TRBV19 and J is TRBJ1-2, with TRBD1 identical over 8 bases. Germline values: CDR1 LNHDA, CDR2 SQIVND (reference sequence). The CDR3 contains 15 residues. V shed 1 base, J shed 8 bases, and the junction held 9 bases outside the gene matches. The CDR3 sequence: CASSIVGDRWNGYTF. The CDR3 DNA sequence: TGTGCCAGTAGTATAGTGGGGGACAGGTGGAACGGCTACACCTTC. Full variable domain (outside the CDR3, taken from reference TRBV19 and TRBJ1-2): DGGITQSPKYLFRKEGQNVTLSCEQNLNHDAMYWYRQDPGQGLRLIYYSQIVNDFQKGDIAEGYSVSREKKESFPLTVTSAQKNPTAFYLCASSIVGDRWNGYTFGSGTRLTVV.

The chain carries TRBV5-1 and TRBJ2-3, with 8 bases matching TRBD2. From germline, CDR1 is SGHRS and CDR2 YFSETQ. The CDR3 runs to 14 residues. Germline trimming cut 4 bases from V and 4 bases from J; bases unmatched to any gene: 5. CDR3 bases: TGCGCCAGCAGCACCGGGGGGGTGGCAGATACGCAGTATTTT. Its translation is CASSTGGVADTQYF.

This chain links TRBV5-8 with TRBJ2-5; 7 positions match TRBD2. CDR3 length equals 16 residues. With 4 bases clipped from V and 9 bases from J, the junction kept 18 bases outside the gene matches. The germline V gene has CDR1 SGHTS and CDR2 YDEGEE. The DNA for the CDR3 is TGTGCCAGCAGCGGGGCTCAGAGACTAGCTGGAAGGTCCCAGTACTTC. Translating gives CASSGAQRLAGRSQYF.